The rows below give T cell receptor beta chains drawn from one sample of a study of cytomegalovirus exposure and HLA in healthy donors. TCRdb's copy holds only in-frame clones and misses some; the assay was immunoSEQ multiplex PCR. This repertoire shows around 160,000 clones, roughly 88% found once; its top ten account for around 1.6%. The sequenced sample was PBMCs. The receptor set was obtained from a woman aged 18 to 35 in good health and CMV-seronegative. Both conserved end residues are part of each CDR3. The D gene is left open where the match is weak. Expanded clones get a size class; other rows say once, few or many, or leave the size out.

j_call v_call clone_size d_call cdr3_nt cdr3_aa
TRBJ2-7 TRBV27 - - TGTGCCAGCAGTTTCGGGGTGACCTACGAGCAGTACTTC CASSFGVTYEQYF
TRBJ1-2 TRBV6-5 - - TGTGCCAGCAGTTCCCCTCACGAGGCTAACTATGGCTACACCTTC CASSSPHEANYGYTF
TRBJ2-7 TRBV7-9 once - TGTGCCAGCAGCTTAACGGTCGGTCGAGGCTCCTACGAGCAGTACTTC CASSLTVGRGSYEQYF
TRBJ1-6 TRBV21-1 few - TGTGCCAGCAGCTCCAGGGTCCGGTGTTCACCCCTCCACTTT CASSSRVRCSPLHF
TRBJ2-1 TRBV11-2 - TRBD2 TGTGCCAGCAGCCCCAAGGCGGGGGGGGACAATGAGCAGTTCTTC CASSPKAGGDNEQFF
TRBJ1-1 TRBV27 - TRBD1 TGTGCCAGCAGCCCTACCGACAGGGGGGACACTGAAGCTTTCTTT CASSPTDRGDTEAFF
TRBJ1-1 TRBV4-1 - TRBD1 TGCGCCAGCAGCCCGACAGGGGCGGGTGCCTACACTGAAGCTTTCTTT CASSPTGAGAYTEAFF
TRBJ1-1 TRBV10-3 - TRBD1 TGTGCCATCAGTGGTAGGACAGGGGGAGAGGGCACTGAAGCTTTCTTT CAISGRTGGEGTEAFF
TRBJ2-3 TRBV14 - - TGTGCCAGCAGCCTAATAACTTACCGGGATACGCAGTATTTT CASSLITYRDTQYF
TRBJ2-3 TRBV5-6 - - TGTGCCAGCAGCTTTTTACGGGACAACACAGATACGCAGTATTTT CASSFLRDNTDTQYF
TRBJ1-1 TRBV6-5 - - TGTGCCAGCAGCGGTAATACGAACACTGAAGCTTTCTTT CASSGNTNTEAFF
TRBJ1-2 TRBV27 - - TGTGCCAGCAGTTCCGGGGTCCTCTGGGGCTACACCTTC CASSSGVLWGYTF
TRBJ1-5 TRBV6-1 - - TGTGCCAGCAGCCGAGGACAAATTAGCAATCAGCCCCAGCATTTT CASSRGQISNQPQHF
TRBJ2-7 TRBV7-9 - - TGTGCCAGCAGCTTAGCGGGGGCGACGTCCTACGAGCAGTACTTC CASSLAGATSYEQYF
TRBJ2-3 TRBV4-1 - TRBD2 TGCGCCAGCAGCCAGGATAGCGGGGGGTGGAGAGATACGCAGTATTTT CASSQDSGGWRDTQYF
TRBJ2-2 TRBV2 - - TGTGCCAGCAGTGACCGGGGCGGAGGGTGGAGGGAGCTGTTTTTT CASSDRGGGWRELFF
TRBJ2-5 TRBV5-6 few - TGTGCCAGCAGCTTGTGGTCAGGGATGGAGACCCAGTACTTC CASSLWSGMETQYF
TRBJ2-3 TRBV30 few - TGTGCCTGGAGTCCCCGTCAATTACGTATAGTGCAGTATTTT CAWSPRQLRIVQYF
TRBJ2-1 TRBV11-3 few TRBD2 TGTGCCAGCAGCTTTCGGGGGGGCAATGAGCAGTTCTTC CASSFRGGNEQFF
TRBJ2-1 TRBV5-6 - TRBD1 TGTGCCAGCAGCTTGGGACAGGGCTTCGGTGAGCAGTTCTTC CASSLGQGFGEQFF
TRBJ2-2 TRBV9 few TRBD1 TGTGCCAGCAGCGCAAGGGGGCTTGGCGGGGAGCTGTTTTTT CASSARGLGGELFF
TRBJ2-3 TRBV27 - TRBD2 TGTGCCAGCAGTTTATGGACCAGAAGTCTAGCGGGGGGCATCACAGATACGCAGTATTTT CASSLWTRSLAGGITDTQYF
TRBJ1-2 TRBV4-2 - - TGTGCCAGCAGCCGAGAGACAGAGACTAACTATGGCTACACCTTC CASSRETETNYGYTF
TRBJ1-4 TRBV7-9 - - TGTGCCAGCAGCTTATGGGAGCAGGATGAAAAACTGTTTTTT CASSLWEQDEKLFF
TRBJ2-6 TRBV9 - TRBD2 TGTGCCAGCAGCCCCCGGGGGGGAGACTCTGGGGCCAACGTCCTGACTTTC CASSPRGGDSGANVLTF
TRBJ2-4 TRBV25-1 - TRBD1 TGTGCCAGCAGGACAGGGGAATTTAACATAACCAAAAACAGTCAGTACTTC CASRTGEFNITKNSQYF
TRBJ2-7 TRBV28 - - TGTGCCAGCAGCCCCCTACCGTCGGGGGGCGGCCTCTACGAGCAGTACTTC CASSPLPSGGGLYEQYF
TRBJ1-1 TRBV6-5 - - TGTGCCAGCAGTACCCTCCAGGGGACTGAAGCTTTCTTT CASSTLQGTEAFF